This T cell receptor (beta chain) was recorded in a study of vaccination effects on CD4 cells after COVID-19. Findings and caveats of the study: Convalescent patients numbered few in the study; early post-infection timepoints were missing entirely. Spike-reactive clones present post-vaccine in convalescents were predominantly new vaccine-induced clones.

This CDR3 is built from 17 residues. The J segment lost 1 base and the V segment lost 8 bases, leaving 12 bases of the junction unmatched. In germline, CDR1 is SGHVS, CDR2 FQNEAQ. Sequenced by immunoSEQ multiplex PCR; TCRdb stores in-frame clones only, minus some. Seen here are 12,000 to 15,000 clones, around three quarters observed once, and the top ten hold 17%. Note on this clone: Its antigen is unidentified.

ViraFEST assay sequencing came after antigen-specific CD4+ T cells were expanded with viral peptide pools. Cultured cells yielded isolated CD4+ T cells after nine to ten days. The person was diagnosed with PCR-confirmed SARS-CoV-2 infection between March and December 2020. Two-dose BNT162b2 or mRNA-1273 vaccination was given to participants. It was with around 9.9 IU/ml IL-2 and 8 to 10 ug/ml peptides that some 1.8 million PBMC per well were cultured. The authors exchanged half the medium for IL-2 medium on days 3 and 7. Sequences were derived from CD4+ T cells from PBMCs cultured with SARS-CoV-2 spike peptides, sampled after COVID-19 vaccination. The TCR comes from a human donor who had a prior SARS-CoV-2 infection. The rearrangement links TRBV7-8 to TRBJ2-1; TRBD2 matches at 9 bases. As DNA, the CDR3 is TGTGCCAGCTCGTCCGGCGGGGGGGCCGGGTCCTACAATGAGCAGTTCTTC. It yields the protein CASSSGGGAGSYNEQFF. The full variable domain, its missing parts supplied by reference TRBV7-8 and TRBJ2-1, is GAGVSQSPRYKVAKRGQDVALRCDPISGHVSLFWYQQALGQGPEFLTYFQNEAQLDKSGLPSDRFFAERPEGSVSTLKIQRTQQEDSAVYLCASSSGGGAGSYNEQFFGPGTRLTVL.